These 12 T cell receptor beta chains were all obtained from the same sample, sequenced in a study of healthy donors' naive CD4 and CD8 T cells. TCR libraries were built from approximately 0.45 ug of total RNA by linear amplification. TCRdb called the reads again in MiXCR, with one record for every CDR3 protein. The table lists approximately 180,000 distinct CDR3 sequences, around 80% of them singletons. The material sequenced was naive CD4+ and CD8+ T cells sorted from blood, pooled from several donors. These TCRs come from a pool of human donors in good health; the sample pools cells from several healthy donors.

The table lists this clonotype with a count of one. V is TRBV6-5 and J is TRBJ2-5; D possibly uses TRBD1 or TRBD2 (5 bases each). The germline gives CDR1 MNHEY, CDR2 SVGAGI. V gave up 5 bases and J gave up 7 bases, with 23 bases separating them. The CDR3 contains 16 residues. CDR3 nucleotide sequence: TGTGCCAGCAGTACAGGTGGGAGATGGGTCAGTGGGACCCAGTACTTC. Translating gives CASSTGGRWVSGTQYF.

V gene TRBV18 combines with J gene TRBJ1-1; D gene ambiguous. Trimming took off 6 bases at V and 4 bases at J, with 12 bases between the two ends. This CDR3 region has 13 residues. From germline, CDR1 is KGHSH and CDR2 LQKENI. The CDR3 DNA is TGTGCCAGCTCCCATTTGGAGAGCACTGAAGCTTTCTTT. As protein: CASSHLESTEAFF.

This rearrangement joins TRBV27 to TRBJ2-7, with 8 bases aligning to TRBD1. The CDR3 spans 14 residues. Trimming removed 6 bases from V and 2 bases from J; junction bases left unmatched: 6. Germline-derived CDR1 and CDR2 are MNHEY and SMNVEV (reference sequence). In DNA, the CDR3 is TGTGCCAGCAGAACGGACAGGGAAACCTACGAGCAGTACTTC. This encodes CASRTDRETYEQYF.

The table lists this clonotype with a count of one. The chain uses TRBV29-1 and TRBJ2-2; D gene ambiguous. Trimming stripped 3 bases from V and 4 bases from J, with 12 bases between. This CDR3 has 14 residues. The germline V gene has CDR1 SQVTM and CDR2 ANQGSEA. The CDR3 DNA follows: TGCAGCGTTGAGTCGGATTTATTCACCGGGGAGCTGTTTTTT. Protein product: CSVESDLFTGELFF.

The CDR3 region has the DNA TGTGCCAGTAGTATTACGCGACACAGTGAAGCTTTCTTT. Translated: CASSITRHSEAFF. V is TRBV19 and J is TRBJ1-1; D gene uncertain. CDR1 is LNHDA, CDR2 SQIVND, per germline (reference sequence). Trimming took 3 bases from V and 7 from J, leaving 12 bases between them. The CDR3 is 13 residues long. The variable domain in full, completed from reference TRBV19 and TRBJ1-1, reads DGGITQSPKYLFRKEGQNVTLSCEQNLNHDAMYWYRQDPGQGLRLIYYSQIVNDFQKGDIAEGYSVSREKKESFPLTVTSAQKNPTAFYLCASSITRHSEAFFGQGTRLTVV.

The table lists this clonotype with a few counts. This chain links TRBV6-5 with TRBJ1-2; perhaps TRBD1 as D (6 bases). The CDR3 runs to 14 residues. The V gene's germline CDR1 is MNHEY and CDR2 SVGAGI. Trimming stripped 6 bases from V and 2 bases from J, with 13 bases between. This CDR3 reads CASRSGTINYGYTF. CDR3 nucleotides: TGTGCCAGCAGGTCCGGGACAATAAACTATGGCTACACCTTC.

V is TRBV19 and J is TRBJ1-3; tentatively, D is TRBD1 (5 bases). The V end lost 10 bases, the J end lost 4 bases, and 17 bases lay between the germline ends. This CDR3 has 14 residues. CDR1 and CDR2 from the germline V gene are LNHDA and SQIVND (reference sequence). The CDR3 sequence: CATRQRGLGNTIYF. The CDR3 DNA sequence: TGTGCCACCAGACAGCGGGGCCTGGGAAACACCATATATTTT.

This clonotype was recorded only once. The chain combines TRBV29-1 with TRBJ2-3; no clear D gene. The CDR3 covers 11 residues. Germline V lookup: CDR1 SQVTM, CDR2 ANQGSEA. Trimming removed 2 bases from V and 7 bases from J, with 7 bases in between. CDR3 amino acids: CSVENYHTQYF. DNA for the CDR3: TGCAGCGTTGAAAACTACCATACGCAGTATTTT.

The chain uses TRBV6-2 or TRBV6-3 and TRBJ2-3; D is ambiguous. This CDR3 spans 16 amino acids. The germline V and J ends were trimmed by 6 bases and 3 bases, with 19 bases remaining between them. The V gene's germline CDR1 is MNHEY and CDR2 SVGEGT. For the CDR3, the DNA is TGTGCCAGCAGACCACAGAGAGTTGCTAATACAGATACGCAGTATTTT. This codes for CASRPQRVANTDTQYF.

This chain connects TRBV29-1 to TRBJ2-7, with TRBD2 matching 7 bases. Germline V CDR1 and CDR2: SQVTM, ANQGSEA. This CDR3 is built from 13 residues. V shed 6 bases and J 4 bases; nucleotides not matched to a gene: 9. The CDR3 DNA reads as TGCAGCGTGGTGCGGGCGGGAGTATACGAGCAGTACTTC. Translated, it gives CSVVRAGVYEQYF.

The DNA for the CDR3 is TGTGCCACCAGTGTAGCAGGCCACAATGAGCAGTTCTTC. This codes for CATSVAGHNEQFF. V is TRBV24-1 and J is TRBJ2-1; no firm D call. The CDR3 has 13 amino acids. V was clipped by 5 bases and J by 5 bases, with 9 bases between them. Germline V gives CDR1 KGHDR, CDR2 SFDVKD.

The table lists this clonotype with a count of one. V gene TRBV27 combines with J gene TRBJ1-1; D gene uncertain. This CDR3 is built from 13 residues. Germline values: CDR1 MNHEY, CDR2 SMNVEV (reference sequence). The V and J ends lost 5 bases and 3 bases respectively, with 10 bases between them. This CDR3 reads CASSRGRHTEAFF. In nucleotides, the CDR3 is TGTGCCAGCAGTCGGGGAAGGCACACTGAAGCTTTCTTT.